This T cell receptor beta chain emerged from a study of shared clonotypes between healthy human individuals. The table came from immunoSEQ multiplex PCR; TCRdb's copy has only in-frame clones and leaves some out. The sample has fewer than 1.6 million clones, about 98.5% seen once. Donors were healthy HIV-negative adults without recent acute infections or vaccinations. There are 16 residues in the CDR3. The V gene end was trimmed by 7 bases and the J gene end by 8 bases; junction bases not matched to a gene: 16. In germline, CDR1 is LNHNV, CDR2 YYDKDF (reference sequence). The V and J genes are TRBV15 and TRBJ2-1, with TRBD2 matching over 8 bases. The material sequenced was naive CD4+ T cells sorted from blood. Subset defined: CD45RA+ positively selected. The clonotype comes from a man aged 30 to 39 in good health. DNA of the CDR3: TGTGCCACCAATCTAGCGGGCCGTGCGGCGGTCGATGAGCAGTTCTTC. This codes for CATNLAGRAAVDEQFF.